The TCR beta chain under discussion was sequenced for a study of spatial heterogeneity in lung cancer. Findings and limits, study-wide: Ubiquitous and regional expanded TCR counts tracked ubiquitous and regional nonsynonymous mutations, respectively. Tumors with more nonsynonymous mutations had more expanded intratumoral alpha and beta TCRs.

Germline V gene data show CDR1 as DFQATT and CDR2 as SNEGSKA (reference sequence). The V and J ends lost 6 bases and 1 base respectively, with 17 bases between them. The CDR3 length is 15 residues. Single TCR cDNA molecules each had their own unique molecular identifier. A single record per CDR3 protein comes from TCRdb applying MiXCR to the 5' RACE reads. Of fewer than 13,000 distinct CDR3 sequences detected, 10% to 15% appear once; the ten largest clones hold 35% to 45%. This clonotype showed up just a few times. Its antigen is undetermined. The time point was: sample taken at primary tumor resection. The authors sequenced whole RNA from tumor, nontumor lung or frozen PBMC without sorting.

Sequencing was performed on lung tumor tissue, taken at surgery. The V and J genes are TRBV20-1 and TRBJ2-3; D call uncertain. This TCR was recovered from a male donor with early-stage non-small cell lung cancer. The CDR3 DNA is TGCAGTGCACCTTCCGTTGAACAAGGCACAGATACGCAGTATTTT. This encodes CSAPSVEQGTDTQYF.